This entry lists 20 T cell receptor beta chains sequenced from one sample in a study of T cell responses to AZD1222 COVID-19 vaccine. This table comes from immunoSEQ multiplex PCR, and its TCRdb copy is limited to in-frame clones, with some not included. Here the sample spans 150,000 to 180,000 clones, 88% being singletons. The source material was peripheral blood, sampled on day 0 of AZD1222 vaccination. The receptors here all came from an adult in good health.

V and J are TRBV23-1 and TRBJ2-7; D gene ambiguous. TRBV23-1 is an open reading frame whose function is uncertain. V was cut by 8 bases and J by 1 base, with 18 bases left in between. CDR3 size: 15 residues. CDR3 DNA: TGCGCCAGCTGGGTCCTCCACAGCGTGTCCTACGAGCAGTACTTC. Amino acids: CASWVLHSVSYEQYF.

The chain has TRBV18 and TRBJ1-4; D not certain. The CDR3 extends over 12 amino acids. Trimming cost V 10 bases and J 5 bases, with 11 bases left between them. Germline CDR1 is KGHSH and CDR2 is LQKENI. The CDR3 DNA reads as TGTGCCACCGGACGGAAGAATGAAAAACTGTTTTTT. It specifies CATGRKNEKLFF. Based on the CDR3 plus reference TRBV18 and TRBJ1-4, the full variable domain is NAGVMQNPRHLVRRRGQEARLRCSPMKGHSHVYWYRQLPEEGLKFMVYLQKENIIDESGMPKERFSAEFPKEGPSILRIQQVVRGDSAAYFCATGRKNEKLFFGSGTQLSVL.

J is TRBJ2-7 and V is TRBV4-2; D perhaps matches TRBD1 (5 bases). V lost 0 bases and J 2 bases, leaving 11 bases between the germline ends. Per germline, CDR1 LGHNA and CDR2 YNFKEQ. CDR3 size: 15 residues. The CDR3 DNA follows: TGTGCCAGCAGCCAAGATCAGCGCAGGGCCTACGAGCAGTACTTC. This gives the protein CASSQDQRRAYEQYF.

The chain joins TRBV21-1 to TRBJ1-5; whether TRBD1, the table's D call, matches the DNA was not checked. TRBV21-1 corresponds to a pseudogene. The CDR3 is 19 residues long. CDR3 in DNA: TGTGCCAGCAGCGCCTATGGCGGCAGGGGCGGTTCTAGCAATCAGCCCCAGCATTTT. Protein sequence: CASSAYGGRGGSSNQPQHF.

The gene calls are TRBV19 and TRBJ1-5; D gene ambiguous. Trimming pared 1 base from V and 1 base from J, leaving 8 bases between. The CDR3 has 15 amino acids. Per the germline V gene, CDR1 is LNHDA and CDR2 is SQIVND (reference sequence). The CDR3 sequence is CASSIVVGSNQPQHF. The DNA of the CDR3 is TGTGCCAGTAGTATAGTGGTGGGAAGCAATCAGCCCCAGCATTTT. Drawing the rest from reference TRBV19 and TRBJ1-5, the complete variable domain is DGGITQSPKYLFRKEGQNVTLSCEQNLNHDAMYWYRQDPGQGLRLIYYSQIVNDFQKGDIAEGYSVSREKKESFPLTVTSAQKNPTAFYLCASSIVVGSNQPQHFGDGTRLSIL.

V usage is TRBV21-1 and J usage is TRBJ1-2. TRBV21-1 is a documented pseudogene. This CDR3 is 14 amino acids long. CDR3 amino acids: CASSKEGTSYGYTF. The CDR3 DNA reads as TGTGCCAGCAGCAAAGAGGGGACGAGTTATGGCTACACCTTC.

The chain has TRBV7-9 and TRBJ1-3; D not certain. The CDR3 is made up of 14 amino acids. Germline CDR1 and CDR2: SEHNR and FQNEAQ (reference sequence). V shed 7 bases and J shed 0 bases, with 10 bases lying between them. The CDR3 loop reads CASKSGFSGNTIYF. The DNA of the CDR3 is TGTGCCAGCAAATCAGGCTTCTCTGGAAACACCATATATTTT.

The rearrangement links TRBV3-1 (or the pseudogene TRBV3-2) to TRBJ1-5; no reliable D call. V was trimmed by 4 bases and J by 9 bases, leaving 19 bases between them. CDR1 LGHDT and CDR2 YNNKEL come from the germline V gene (reference sequence). The length of the CDR3 is 15 residues. The CDR3 protein is CASSPRRGWGWPQHF. As DNA, the CDR3 is TGTGCCAGCAGCCCAAGACGCGGGTGGGGTTGGCCCCAGCATTTT.

In the case of this clone: A read error may account for a junction end that differs from germline. The V and J genes are TRBV19 and TRBJ1-4; 7 nucleotides align to TRBD1. CDR3 length: 15 residues. Per the germline V gene, CDR1 is LNHDA and CDR2 is SQIVND (reference sequence). CDR3 sequence reads: CASSVEGGSSEKLFF. The DNA for the CDR3 is TGTGCCAGTAGTGTAGAAGGGGGCTCCTCCGAAAAACTGTTTTTT.

The chain is built from TRBV12-2 and TRBJ1-2; TRBD1, the D gene given by the table, was not confirmed from the DNA. TRBV12-2 is noted as a pseudogene. The CDR3 spans 10 residues. CDR3 nucleotide sequence: TGTGCAAGTCGCGCCAGGGGCTACACCTTC. It specifies CASRARGYTF.

The chain carries TRBV7-2 and TRBJ2-5; weak D call: TRBD1 (6 bases). The V gene lost 0 bases and the J gene lost 5 bases, with 13 bases spanning the gap. Germline V gene lookup returns CDR1 SGHTA and CDR2 FQGNSA. This CDR3 region has 15 residues. CDR3 bases: TGTGCCAGCAGCTTAGCGGGCAGGGGACGGGAGACCCAGTACTTC. This translates into CASSLAGRGRETQYF.

J is TRBJ2-7 and V is TRBV12-3 or TRBV12-4, with D perhaps matching TRBD1 or TRBD2 (5 bases each). Trimming took 8 bases from V and 5 from J, leaving 16 bases between them. This CDR3 is 13 amino acids long. The DNA for the CDR3 is TGTGCCAGCCAGCAAGGGGCGGGTAACGAGCAGTACTTC. Translated, it gives CASQQGAGNEQYF.

V and J are TRBV24-1 and TRBJ1-1; D possibly corresponds to TRBD1 (5 bases). With 7 bases removed from V and 3 bases from J, the gap between germline ends came to 11 bases. The germline V gene has CDR1 KGHDR and CDR2 SFDVKD. There are 13 residues in the CDR3. The CDR3 region is CATRRGGDTEAFF. CDR3 DNA: TGTGCCACCAGGAGGGGAGGGGACACTGAAGCTTTCTTT.

The rearrangement uses TRBV9 and TRBJ1-1; D remains unclear. Trimming pared 0 bases from V and 2 bases from J, leaving 8 bases between. Germline CDR1 reads SGDLS; CDR2 reads YYNGEE. The CDR3 totals 14 residues. The CDR3 nucleotides read TGTGCCAGCAGCGTAGACGCGCAAAACACTGAAGCTTTCTTT. It specifies CASSVDAQNTEAFF. The full variable domain, in which reference TRBV9 and TRBJ1-1 provide the parts outside the CDR3, is DSGVTQTPKHLITATGQRVTLRCSPRSGDLSVYWYQQSLDQGLQFLIQYYNGEERAKGNILERFSAQQFPDLHSELNLSSLELGDSALYFCASSVDAQNTEAFFGQGTRLTVV.

V and J are TRBV2 and TRBJ2-7; 9 bases agree with TRBD2. The CDR3 consists of 17 residues. The V gene end was trimmed by 6 bases and the J gene end by 0 bases; junction bases not matched to a gene: 12. Germline-derived CDR1 and CDR2 are SNHLY and FYNNEI. CDR3 in DNA: TGTGCCAGCAGCCCTCCCCTGGCTAGCGGGGTCTCCTACGAGCAGTACTTC. The encoded protein is CASSPPLASGVSYEQYF.

The rearrangement uses TRBV2 and TRBJ1-6; D not resolved. Between the trimmed V and J ends, which lost 1 base and 11 bases, there was a span of 6 bases. The CDR3 covers 12 residues. Per germline, CDR1 SNHLY and CDR2 FYNNEI. This CDR3 reads CASSEGVAPLHF. The CDR3 region has the DNA TGTGCCAGCAGTGAAGGGGTGGCACCCCTCCACTTT.

The genes are TRBV10-3 and TRBJ1-1, with 9 bases that match TRBD1. The CDR3 runs 15 residues. Looked up from germline, CDR1 is ENHRY and CDR2 is SYGVKD. V gave up 3 bases and J gave up 5 bases; unmatched junction bases: 7. CDR3 residues: CAISESTGGGTEAFF. DNA of the CDR3: TGTGCCATCAGTGAATCGACAGGGGGTGGAACTGAAGCTTTCTTT.

The J gene is TRBJ1-5, the V gene TRBV19; TRBD1 might be the D (5 bases). V was clipped by 7 bases and J by 9 bases, with 22 bases between them. The CDR3 loop spans 15 amino acids. CDR1 is LNHDA and CDR2 is SQIVND in the germline V gene (reference sequence). The CDR3 coding sequence is TGTGCCAGTACCCCTTCTAGGGCGGGGGGAAGGCCCCAGCATTTT. Encoded protein: CASTPSRAGGRPQHF.

Regarding this clone: One end of the junction fails to match germline, which may point to a read error. The J gene is TRBJ1-4, the V gene TRBV2; 7 nucleotides line up with TRBD1. This CDR3 is 12 amino acids long. Per the germline V gene, CDR1 is SNHLY and CDR2 is FYNNEI. The CDR3 coding sequence is TGTGCCAGCATCGGGGCAGGGGGGACAGATCGGTTT. Translation gives CASIGAGGTDRF.

This chain joins TRBV7-2 and TRBJ2-7; TRBD2 is a possible D gene (6 bases). This CDR3 is built from 12 residues. Trimming shortened V by 2 bases and J by 4 bases, and 6 bases separated the two germline ends. The germline V gene has CDR1 SGHTA and CDR2 FQGNSA. DNA for the CDR3: TGTGCCAGCAGCTTACGGGGGTACGAGCAGTACTTC. Its translation: CASSLRGYEQYF.